The 26 T cell receptor beta chains below come from one sample, sequenced in a study of cytomegalovirus exposure and HLA in healthy donors. PCR involved 60 Vbeta and 13 Jbeta primers. The assay was immunoSEQ multiplex PCR, and TCRdb's table has in-frame clones only and misses some. The sample contains about 120,000 clones, over 60% of which appear only once. The source material was PBMCs. Every receptor here comes from a woman between 40 and 55 years old in good health and CMV-seropositive.

The chain links TRBV12-5 to TRBJ1-3, with 7 bases that match TRBD1. This CDR3 spans 19 amino acids. Per germline, CDR1 LGHNT and CDR2 FRNRAP. The trim removed 4 bases at V and 0 bases at J, leaving 15 bases unmatched. The CDR3 bases are TGTGCTAGTGGTTCTCCCCGCCCGGGACAGACAAACTCTGGAAACACCATATATTTT. Translating gives CASGSPRPGQTNSGNTIYF.

CDR3 nucleotide sequence: TGTGCCAGCAGCTTGTCAGGGATTAACACCGGGGAGCTGTTTTTT. Translating gives CASSLSGINTGELFF. J is TRBJ2-2 and V is TRBV5-4; possibly TRBD1 for D (5 bases). The CDR3 covers 15 residues. V gave up 1 base and J gave up 2 bases, with 9 bases separating them. The V gene's germline CDR1 is SGHNT and CDR2 YYREEE (reference sequence).

The rearrangement joins TRBV30 to TRBJ1-1, with a tentative D call TRBD1 (6 bases). V lost 5 bases and J lost 5, with 18 bases in between. Germline V gene data show CDR1 as GTSNPN and CDR2 as SVGIG (reference sequence). CDR3 length: 14 residues. The CDR3 coding sequence is TGTGCCTGGGCACCAGGGGCCTCTCGGACTGAAGCTTTCTTT. Translating it yields CAWAPGASRTEAFF.

This clone was recorded only once. This chain links TRBV5-1 with TRBJ2-1; no clear D gene. The CDR3 extends over 12 amino acids. V shed 3 bases and J shed 5 bases, with 6 bases lying between them. CDR1 and CDR2 from the germline V gene are SGHRS and YFSETQ. The CDR3 DNA sequence: TGCGCCAGCAGCTCCTTCGACAATGAGCAGTTCTTC. This translates into CASSSFDNEQFF.

The sample holds a few counts of this clone. The chain has TRBV5-5 and TRBJ1-4; D is uncertain. Deletions cut 0 bases from V and 8 bases from J, with 8 bases between. The length of the CDR3 is 13 residues. In germline, CDR1 is SGHKS, CDR2 YYEKEE (reference sequence). CDR3 coding DNA: TGTGCCAGCAGCTTGGCAGCGGAGGAAAAACTGTTTTTT. Protein product: CASSLAAEEKLFF.

The chain links TRBV2 to TRBJ2-7, with D tentatively TRBD2 (5 bases). CDR3 length equals 13 residues. Germline CDR1 reads SNHLY; CDR2 reads FYNNEI. V was pared by 2 bases and J by 7 bases, with 12 bases between. CDR3 sequence reads: CASSETRPGEQYF. The CDR3 DNA reads TGTGCCAGCAGTGAAACGAGACCGGGGGAGCAGTACTTC.

This clone was found once. This sequence joins TRBV29-1 and TRBJ2-7; D remains unclear. V was pared by 4 bases and J by 2 bases, with 9 bases between. Germline-derived CDR1 and CDR2 are SQVTM and ANQGSEA. CDR3 length: 12 amino acids. Here the CDR3 reads CSVAGNPYEQYF. The CDR3, as DNA: TGCAGCGTTGCAGGTAACCCCTACGAGCAGTACTTC.

Comment on this clone: At the DNA level, this CDR3 is encoded by other sequences in the same sample as well. J is TRBJ2-5 and V is TRBV2; perhaps TRBD1 as D (6 bases). V was pared by 8 bases and J by 4 bases, with 11 bases between. The CDR3 sequence is 12 residues long. CDR1 SNHLY and CDR2 FYNNEI come from the germline V gene. The CDR3 DNA reads TGTGCCAGCTCCAGGGGCCGAGAGACCCAGTACTTC. Amino acid sequence: CASSRGRETQYF.

The chain is built from TRBV11-2 and TRBJ1-1; weak D call: TRBD1 (5 bases). V was pared by 3 bases and J by 1 base, with 18 bases between. Germline assignment: CDR1 SGHAT and CDR2 FQNNGV. The CDR3 has 17 residues. The CDR3 sequence: CASSLGLQVIGNTEAFF. CDR3 DNA: TGTGCCAGCAGCTTGGGACTCCAGGTAATTGGGAACACTGAAGCTTTCTTT.

In its sample, this clone was seen once. This chain uses TRBV7-9 with TRBJ2-5, with TRBD2 matching over 9 bases. The CDR3 consists of 16 residues. V dropped 5 bases and J dropped 0; count of bases not matched to a gene: 7. The germline gives CDR1 SEHNR, CDR2 FQNEAQ (reference sequence). The CDR3, as DNA: TGTGCCAGCAGCCCCGGACTAGCGCTGTACCAAGAGACCCAGTACTTC. Residues: CASSPGLALYQETQYF.

The V gene is TRBV7-3, the J gene TRBJ2-7; 12 bases are a match to TRBD2. The CDR3 length is 15 residues. V gave up 5 bases and J gave up 7 bases; unmatched junction bases: 9. From germline, CDR1 is SGHTA and CDR2 FQGTGA. The CDR3 sequence is CASSPQTSGRGEQYF. CDR3 nucleotide sequence: TGTGCCAGCAGCCCCCAGACTAGCGGGAGAGGTGAGCAGTACTTC.

This clone appeared once. This rearrangement joins TRBV6-5 to TRBJ2-1; TRBD2 matches at 14 bases. Germline-derived CDR1 and CDR2 are MNHEY and SVGAGI. Trimming removed 4 bases from V and 6 bases from J; junction bases left unmatched: 2. CDR3 length equals 15 residues. CDR3 region: CASSWGLAGVNEQFF. The CDR3 bases are TGTGCCAGCAGTTGGGGACTAGCGGGAGTCAATGAGCAGTTCTTC.

The chain is built from TRBV9 and TRBJ2-3; 15 bases are a match to TRBD2. This CDR3 is built from 17 residues. CDR1 and CDR2 from the germline V gene are SGDLS and YYNGEE. The V segment lost 1 base and the J segment 5 bases; nucleotides outside the gene matches: 5. The CDR3 nucleotides read TGTGCCAGCAGCGTATTTGGACTAGCGGGAGGGATAGATACGCAGTATTTT. The encoded protein is CASSVFGLAGGIDTQYF. The variable domain in full, with the rest retrieved from reference TRBV9 and TRBJ2-3, is DSGVTQTPKHLITATGQRVTLRCSPRSGDLSVYWYQQSLDQGLQFLIQYYNGEERAKGNILERFSAQQFPDLHSELNLSSLELGDSALYFCASSVFGLAGGIDTQYFGPGTRLTVL.

This clone appeared a few times. The chain has TRBV5-6 and TRBJ1-1; the D is unclear. Trimming pared 0 bases from V and 0 bases from J, leaving 6 bases between. This CDR3 comprises 14 residues. Germline CDR1 and CDR2: SGHDT and YYEEEE. In nucleotides, the CDR3 is TGTGCCAGCAGCTTGGGACTGATGAACACTGAAGCTTTCTTT. This translates into CASSLGLMNTEAFF.

The DNA for the CDR3 is TGTGCCAGCAGACGACAGGGGGCTGAGACTGAAGCTTTCTTT. It encodes CASRRQGAETEAFF. This chain links TRBV4-2 with TRBJ1-1, with 10 bases lining up with TRBD1. The CDR3 length is 14 residues. V trimming: 6 bases; J trimming: 5 bases; junction bases outside the gene matches: 6. Germline CDR1 reads LGHNA; CDR2 reads YNFKEQ.

The rearrangement links TRBV9 to TRBJ1-6, with D perhaps matching TRBD1 (6 bases). The length of the CDR3 is 14 residues. Germline assignment: CDR1 SGDLS and CDR2 YYNGEE. Trimming removed 3 bases from V and 6 bases from J, with 10 bases in between. The CDR3 nucleotides read TGTGCCAGCAGCGCCCGGGACACTAATTCACCCCTCCACTTT. Translation: CASSARDTNSPLHF.

This chain connects TRBV7-9 to TRBJ2-7, with 7 bases that match TRBD1. Germline trimming cut 1 base from V and 7 bases from J; bases unmatched to any gene: 4. CDR1 is SEHNR and CDR2 is FQNEAQ in the germline V gene (reference sequence). The CDR3 spans 13 residues. CDR3 in DNA: TGTGCCAGCAGCTTAGAACAGGGGTGGGAGCAGTACTTC. Translated: CASSLEQGWEQYF.

A remark on this clone: The same CDR3 arises from other DNA sequences in this sample as well. The V call is TRBV7-9, the J call TRBJ2-1; the match to TRBD2 covers 7 bases. Trimming removed 1 base from V and 7 bases from J; junction bases left unmatched: 7. This CDR3 is 15 amino acids long. Germline-derived CDR1 and CDR2 are SEHNR and FQNEAQ (reference sequence). CDR3 loop: CASSLVAAGANEQFF. The CDR3 DNA sequence: TGTGCCAGCAGCTTAGTTGCGGCGGGAGCTAATGAGCAGTTCTTC.

This clone was seen only once. This chain links TRBV7-2 with TRBJ2-3; the match to TRBD2 covers 11 bases. The V segment lost 0 bases and the J segment 4 bases; nucleotides outside the gene matches: 9. The CDR3 has 18 residues. Germline values: CDR1 SGHTA, CDR2 FQGNSA. Written as DNA, the CDR3 is TGTGCCAGCAGCTTAGCGTTGTCTAGCGGGAGGTCGGCAGATACGCAGTATTTT. It is translated as CASSLALSSGRSADTQYF.

V usage is TRBV20-1 and J usage is TRBJ1-5, with D unclear. Germline values: CDR1 DFQATT, CDR2 SNEGSKA (reference sequence). V dropped 3 bases and J dropped 6 bases, with 6 bases sitting between them. This CDR3 spans 11 amino acids. The CDR3 bases are TGCAGTGCTAGCCGGGGTCAGCCCCAGCATTTT. It specifies CSASRGQPQHF.

The chain links TRBV5-4 to TRBJ2-7; unclear D gene. Germline V gives CDR1 SGHNT, CDR2 YYREEE (reference sequence). The CDR3 contains 14 residues. V was cut by 4 bases and J by 5 bases, with 16 bases left in between. The CDR3 coding sequence is TGTGCCAGCAGCCCGGAGTCTACTACGCACGAGCAGTACTTC. This translates into CASSPESTTHEQYF.

The chain recombines TRBV7-9 with TRBJ2-2, with TRBD1 matching over 10 bases. The CDR3 runs 17 residues. Unmatched junction bases numbered 11, after V lost 4 bases and J lost 6 bases. Germline CDR1 is SEHNR and CDR2 is FQNEAQ (reference sequence). Written as DNA, the CDR3 is TGTGCCAGCAGCTGGGTATTGTGGGGACAGGGGCCCGGGGAGCTGTTTTTT. This gives the protein CASSWVLWGQGPGELFF.

The chain combines TRBV5-6 with TRBJ2-7, with no clear D. The V gene lost 1 base and the J gene lost 6 bases, with 8 bases spanning the gap. Germline lookup yields CDR1 SGHDT and CDR2 YYEEEE. The length of the CDR3 is 12 residues. The CDR3 is CASSLYGFEQYF. The DNA for the CDR3 is TGTGCCAGCAGCTTGTACGGGTTCGAGCAGTACTTC.

This chain joins TRBV7-2 and TRBJ2-4, with 7 bases aligning to TRBD1. The germline V gene has CDR1 SGHTA and CDR2 FQGNSA. V gave up 8 bases and J gave up 7 bases; unmatched junction bases: 11. The CDR3 loop spans 14 amino acids. In DNA form, the CDR3 reads TGTGCCAGCTCTATCCCAGGGGGACATAACATTCAGTACTTC. Residues: CASSIPGGHNIQYF.

V gene TRBV15 combines with J gene TRBJ1-2; 7 positions agree with TRBD1. Trimming cost V 1 base and J 7 bases; bases outside gene matches: 6. The CDR3 has 14 residues. Per germline, CDR1 LNHNV and CDR2 YYDKDF (reference sequence). Written as DNA, the CDR3 is TGTGCCACCAGCAGAGCTGGGACAGTGGCTGGCTACACCTTC. It yields the protein CATSRAGTVAGYTF.

The chain is built from TRBV19 and TRBJ2-1; TRBD2 matches at 13 bases. Germline CDR1 reads LNHDA; CDR2 reads SQIVND (reference sequence). CDR3 length: 18 residues. The V segment lost 4 bases and the J segment 4 bases; nucleotides outside the gene matches: 10. CDR3 DNA: TGTGCCAGTAGTAGGGGACTAGCGGGACTCCTCTCTTACAATGAGCAGTTCTTC. Encoded protein: CASSRGLAGLLSYNEQFF. Using reference TRBV19 and TRBJ2-1 for the parts outside the CDR3, the full variable domain is DGGITQSPKYLFRKEGQNVTLSCEQNLNHDAMYWYRQDPGQGLRLIYYSQIVNDFQKGDIAEGYSVSREKKESFPLTVTSAQKNPTAFYLCASSRGLAGLLSYNEQFFGPGTRLTVL.